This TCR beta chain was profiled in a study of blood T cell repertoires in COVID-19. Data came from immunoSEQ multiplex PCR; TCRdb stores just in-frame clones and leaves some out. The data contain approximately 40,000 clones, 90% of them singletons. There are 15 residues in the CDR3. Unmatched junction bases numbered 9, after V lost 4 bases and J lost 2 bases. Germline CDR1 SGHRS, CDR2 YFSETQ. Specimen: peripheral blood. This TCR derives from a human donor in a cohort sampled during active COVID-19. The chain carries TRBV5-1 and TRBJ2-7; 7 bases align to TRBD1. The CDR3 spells CASSPRQGTTYEQYF. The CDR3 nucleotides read TGCGCCAGCAGCCCTCGACAGGGAACCACCTACGAGCAGTACTTC.